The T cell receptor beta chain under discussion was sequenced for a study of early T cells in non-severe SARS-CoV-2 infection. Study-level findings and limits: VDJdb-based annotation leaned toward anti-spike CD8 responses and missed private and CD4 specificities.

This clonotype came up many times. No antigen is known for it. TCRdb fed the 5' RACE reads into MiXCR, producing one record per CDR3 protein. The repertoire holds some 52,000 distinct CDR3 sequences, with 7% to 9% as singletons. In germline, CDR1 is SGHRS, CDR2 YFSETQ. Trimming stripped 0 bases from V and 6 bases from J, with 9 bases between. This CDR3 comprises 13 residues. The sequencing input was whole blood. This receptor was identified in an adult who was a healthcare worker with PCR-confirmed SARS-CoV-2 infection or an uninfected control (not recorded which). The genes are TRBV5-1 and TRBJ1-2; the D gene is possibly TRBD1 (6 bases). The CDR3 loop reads CASSLGRGDGYTF. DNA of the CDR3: TGCGCCAGCAGCTTGGGCAGGGGCGATGGCTACACCTTC.